This T cell receptor beta chain was identified during a study of T cells after yellow fever vaccination. Findings of the study overall: Abundant contaminating clonotypes from the bulk population could appear in FACS-sorted repertoires. CD4 and CD8 compartments shared a small share of clonotypes, likely from convergent recombination. Peaking on day 5 versus 15, the secondary response was faster but weaker.

This clonotype was seen only a few times. Its specificity is not known. Making TCR cDNA involved 5'RACE template switching, which added UMIs and a universal primer site. TCRdb reprocessed the 5' RACE reads via MiXCR and lists one record per CDR3 protein. The data contain approximately 610,000 distinct CDR3 sequences, around 16% of them singletons. After removal of 6 bases from V and 1 base from J, the junction contained 5 bases not matched to a gene. Germline V CDR1 and CDR2: KGHSH, LQKENI. The CDR3 totals 15 residues. The TCR sequence derives from a man younger than 35 who received the YFV17D yellow fever vaccine. The chain carries TRBV18 and TRBJ2-2; 7 bases match TRBD1. Sequencing was performed on PBMCs, taken 5 to 6 days after the first yellow fever vaccination. Here the CDR3 DNA reads TGTGCCAGCTCGCCCAACAGGGGGAACACCGGGGAGCTGTTTTTT. It encodes CASSPNRGNTGELFF.